This T cell receptor beta chain was observed in a study of cytotoxic CD8 clonotypes in ibrutinib-treated CLL. Study background: Collecting the response samples happened after a median approximately 11 months of treatment, with a range of 6 to 36. Whole-study results and caveats: Clonality was higher at ibrutinib response and returned toward baseline at progression.

This CDR3 contains 16 residues. V trimming: 6 bases; J trimming: 2 bases; junction bases outside the gene matches: 13. CDR1 and CDR2 from the germline V gene are LNHDA and SQIVND (reference sequence). Profiled with immunoSEQ multiplex PCR; TCRdb holds only in-frame clones, not every one. This sample has nearly 300,000 clones, with roughly four fifths found just once. To note about this clone: As yet, its antigen is unknown.

The TCR was taken from a human donor with chronic lymphocytic leukemia. Sequencing used PBMCs, obtained at disease progression, from a patient treated with ibrutinib. The V and J genes are TRBV19 and TRBJ2-7; 7 nucleotides match TRBD1. The CDR3: CASRAYTGQTTYEQYF. CDR3 DNA: TGTGCCAGTAGGGCGTACACGGGACAGACCACCTACGAGCAGTACTTC.